This T cell receptor beta chain was captured by sequencing in a study of shared clonotypes between healthy human individuals. Study conclusions and caveats: Sampling covered nothing but blood. Tissue TCR repertoires likely differ from those found in blood.

Concerning this clone: Its antigen is currently unknown.

The authors distributed each subset's genomic DNA evenly over several immunoSEQ plates. Assay used: immunoSEQ multiplex PCR; TCRdb lists only in-frame clones, some missing. The sample lists over 750,000 clones; around 96% were seen once. V was trimmed by 1 base and J by 2 bases, leaving 13 bases between them. There are 15 residues in the CDR3. CDR1 and CDR2 (germline): SGHKS, YYEKEE (reference sequence). Naive CD8 cells, CD45RO-negative and positively selected for CCR7, excluded terminally differentiated effector memory CD45RA+ cells. Donors comprised healthy HIV-negative adults lacking recent acute infections or vaccinations.

This rearrangement joins TRBV5-5 to TRBJ2-7; D is perhaps TRBD2 (5 bases). This receptor was obtained from a man younger than 45 in good health. The sample comprised naive CD8+ T cells sorted from blood. The CDR3 DNA follows: TGTGCCAGCAGCTTGTTATCGGGAAGGACCTACGAGCAGTACTTC. It yields the protein CASSLLSGRTYEQYF.